A selection of T cell receptor beta chains follows, all from one sample in a study of early T cells in non-severe SARS-CoV-2 infection. One entry per CDR3 protein, called by TCRdb with MiXCR from the 5' RACE reads. The profile shows 56,000 or so distinct CDR3 sequences, approximately 8% of them singletons. Sequenced material: whole blood. The origin of the receptors is an adult who was a healthcare worker with PCR-confirmed SARS-CoV-2 infection or an uninfected control (not recorded which). Both conserved end residues are part of each CDR3. Each record gives: CDR3 length, J gene, clone size, V gene, D gene, CDR3 DNA, CDR3 protein. The D gene is left open where the match is weak. Clone size is not always given. Where it is, it says once, few, many or a class for expanded clones.

15 | TRBJ1-1 | . | TRBV5-1 | TRBD1 | TGCGCCAGCAGCTTGGGACAGGGGTGGGCCACTGAAGCTTTCTTT | CASSLGQGWATEAFF
14 | TRBJ2-5 | few | TRBV9 | . | TGTGCCAGCAGCGAGGACCCCATCCGAAAGACCCAGTACTTC | CASSEDPIRKTQYF
16 | TRBJ1-2 | . | TRBV12-3/TRBV12-4 | . | TGTGCCAGCAGTCCCTGGTTAGGGAGGGAGGTTGGCGGCTACACCTTC | CASSPWLGREVGGYTF
12 | TRBJ2-1 | few | TRBV5-1 | . | TGCGCCAGCAGCTTGGCGGGGAATGAGCAGTTCTTC | CASSLAGNEQFF
16 | TRBJ2-7 | . | TRBV9 | . | TGTGCCAGCAGCCCCCGCGACAGGTACCTAGCCTACGAGCAGTACTTC | CASSPRDRYLAYEQYF
16 | TRBJ1-5 | . | TRBV6-1 | TRBD1 | TGTGCCAGCAGTAGGGGACAGGTTTATAGCAATCAGCCCCAGCATTTT | CASSRGQVYSNQPQHF
13 | TRBJ2-3 | few | TRBV7-9 | . | TGTGCCAGCAGCCGGCGATCGGCGGATACGCAGTATTTT | CASSRRSADTQYF
15 | TRBJ2-5 | . | TRBV2 | . | TGTGCCAGCAGTGAAGCGCGACAGTCCCAAGAGACCCAGTACTTC | CASSEARQSQETQYF
13 | TRBJ2-1 | . | TRBV2 | TRBD1 | TGTGCCAGCAGCGCGGACAGGGTTTGGGAGCAGTTCTTC | CASSADRVWEQFF
18 | TRBJ2-7 | . | TRBV9 | TRBD2 | TGTGCCAGCAGCCCGAGGACTAGCGGGGCCCCCGGCACCTACGAGCAGTACTTC | CASSPRTSGAPGTYEQYF
14 | TRBJ2-7 | many | TRBV25-1 | TRBD2 | TGTGCCAGCAGTGCAGCGGGAGGACGCGTCGAGCAGTACTTC | CASSAAGGRVEQYF
14 | TRBJ1-2 | once | TRBV11-2 | . | TGTGCCAGCAGCTCCGGGGCAGGGCTCTATGGCTACACCTTC | CASSSGAGLYGYTF
15 | TRBJ2-7 | . | TRBV7-2 | TRBD2 | TGTGCCAGCAGCGGGCGAGCGGGAGGTGCCTACGAGCAGTACTTC | CASSGRAGGAYEQYF
15 | TRBJ2-1 | few | TRBV29-1 | . | TGCAGCGTTGATATAGGAGACTCCTTCGACAATGAGCAGTTCTTC | CSVDIGDSFDNEQFF
14 | TRBJ1-1 | . | TRBV7-9 | . | TGTGCCAGCAGCTTATTCTCCGGGGAGACTGAAGCTTTCTTT | CASSLFSGETEAFF
15 | TRBJ2-7 | few | TRBV9 | . | TGTGCCAGCAGCCCGCAGGGTCAGGGTTCGGGCGAGCAGTACTTC | CASSPQGQGSGEQYF
16 | TRBJ2-2 | many | TRBV14 | . | TGTGCCAGCAGCCAAGTCTGGACAGAGAACACCGGGGAGCTGTTTTTT | CASSQVWTENTGELFF